Each of the 21 T cell receptor beta chains below was sequenced from the same sample in a study of shared clonotypes between healthy human individuals. Sequencing used immunoSEQ multiplex PCR; TCRdb keeps in-frame clones, though not all of them. The table shows over a million clones, with 75% to 80% occurring only once. The sample taken for sequencing was memory CD4+ T cells from PBMCs. Specified subset: CD45RA-negative fraction. These receptors came from a man between 18 and 29 years old in good health. Some clones in this sample may be carry-over from other donors' samples.

The V call is TRBV5-1, the J call TRBJ1-1; D is unresolved. V was pared by 0 bases and J by 7 bases, with 13 bases between. The germline V gene has CDR1 SGHRS and CDR2 YFSETQ. The CDR3 totals 14 residues. CDR3 coding DNA: TGCGCCAGCAGCTTGGCCAACCCCTCTGGTGAAGCTTTCTTT. It yields the protein CASSLANPSGEAFF.

This clone came up once. The chain combines TRBV18 with TRBJ2-1; 7 bases match TRBD2. J gave up 5 bases and V 2 bases, and 6 bases lay outside the gene matches. The germline gives CDR1 KGHSH, CDR2 LQKENI. This CDR3 has 15 amino acids. The CDR3 reads CASSPTGRSNNEQFF. As DNA, the CDR3 is TGTGCCAGCTCACCAACCGGGAGGTCGAACAATGAGCAGTTCTTC.

V gene TRBV28 combines with J gene TRBJ2-6; 8 bases fit TRBD1. Looked up from germline, CDR1 is MDHEN and CDR2 is SYDVKM. The V and J ends lost 5 bases and 0 bases, in that order; junction bases with no gene match: 9. CDR3 length: 18 residues. CDR3 bases: TGTGCCAGCAGTGCGAGGACAGGGCGGGCCTCTGGGGCCAACGTCCTGACTTTC. This encodes CASSARTGRASGANVLTF.

Here the CDR3 reads CASSLAPISGNTIYF. As DNA, the CDR3 is TGCGCCAGCAGCTTGGCCCCGATCTCTGGAAACACCATATATTTT. The chain combines TRBV5-1 with TRBJ1-3; the D is unclear. V gave up 0 bases and J gave up 0 bases, with 7 bases separating them. Germline CDR1 and CDR2: SGHRS and YFSETQ. The CDR3 runs 15 residues. Full variable domain (missing parts from reference TRBV5-1 and TRBJ1-3): KAGVTQTPRYLIKTRGQQVTLSCSPISGHRSVSWYQQTPGQGLQFLFEYFSETQRNKGNFPGRFSGRQFSNSRSEMNVSTLELGDSALYLCASSLAPISGNTIYFGEGSWLTVV.

The rearrangement joins TRBV28 to TRBJ1-1; 8 nucleotides match TRBD1. The CDR3 has 13 amino acids. Germline V gives CDR1 MDHEN, CDR2 SYDVKM. V gave up 11 bases and J gave up 1 base; unmatched junction bases: 6. For the CDR3, the DNA is TGTGCCGGTCGAGGACAGGGGAACACTGAAGCTTTCTTT. Amino acid sequence: CAGRGQGNTEAFF.

The genes are TRBV5-1 and TRBJ1-1; TRBD1 is a possible D gene (5 bases). The CDR3 extends over 18 amino acids. From germline, CDR1 is SGHRS and CDR2 YFSETQ. The V and J ends lost 3 bases and 4 bases respectively, with 25 bases between them. The CDR3 is CASSSTWGREVMGTEAFF. DNA for the CDR3: TGCGCCAGCAGCTCAACCTGGGGCAGGGAAGTCATGGGCACTGAAGCTTTCTTT.

Comment on this clone: A far larger clone is off by one base, so a read error is likely. The sample has other DNA sequences that encode this CDR3 too. The genes are TRBV5-1 and TRBJ2-7; D may be TRBD2 (5 bases). CDR3 size: 13 residues. Germline values: CDR1 SGHRS, CDR2 YFSETQ. The CDR3 loop reads CASSFDSAYEQYF. CDR3 DNA: TGTGCCAGCAGCTTCGATAGCGCCTACGAGCAGTACTTC.

The sample holds a few counts of this clone. The same CDR3 arises from other DNA sequences in this sample as well. The V call is TRBV20-1, the J call TRBJ2-5; D ambiguous. The CDR3 is made up of 10 amino acids. Per the germline V gene, CDR1 is DFQATT and CDR2 is SNEGSKA (reference sequence). V lost 5 bases, J lost 1 base, and 2 bases lay in between. This CDR3 is CSAVQETQYF. In DNA form, the CDR3 reads TGCAGTGCTGTCCAAGAGACCCAGTACTTC.

J is TRBJ2-1 and V is TRBV6-5; 13 nucleotides align to TRBD2. This CDR3 is built from 15 residues. V dropped 6 bases and J dropped 3; count of bases not matched to a gene: 2. Germline V gene lookup returns CDR1 MNHEY and CDR2 SVGAGI. Here the CDR3 reads CASSTSGRGYNEQFF. The CDR3 DNA is TGTGCCAGCAGCACTAGCGGGAGGGGCTACAATGAGCAGTTCTTC.

The chain couples TRBV18 to TRBJ2-6; TRBD1 matches at 7 bases. V lost 1 base, J lost 8 bases, and 8 bases stayed unmatched. Germline V CDR1 and CDR2: KGHSH, LQKENI. CDR3 size: 16 residues. The CDR3 here is CASSPLKTGSSNVLTF. Written as DNA, the CDR3 is TGTGCCAGCTCACCACTCAAGACAGGGTCTTCCAACGTCCTGACTTTC.

Turning to this clone: Sequence at one end of the junction differs from germline and may be a read error. V usage is TRBV4-1 and J usage is TRBJ2-7; 12 bases are a match to TRBD1. Looked up from germline, CDR1 is MGHRA and CDR2 is YSYEKL. This CDR3 comprises 17 residues. The CDR3 is CASSLRPGQGARNEQHF. In DNA form, the CDR3 reads TGCGCCAGCAGCCTCCGACCGGGACAGGGGGCGCGCAACGAGCAGCACTTC.

With regard to this clone: One base away lies a much larger clone, so this may be a sequencing read error. This chain connects TRBV30 to TRBJ2-5; D ambiguous. This CDR3 contains 13 residues. Germline V gives CDR1 GTSNPN, CDR2 SVGIG (reference sequence). V lost 0 bases to trimming and J lost 6 bases, with 11 bases between them. The CDR3 nucleotides read TGTGCCTGGAGTGTAAAGGCGGAAAAGACCCAGTACTTC. Protein: CAWSVKAEKTQYF.

The rearrangement links TRBV9 to TRBJ2-5; D perhaps matches TRBD1 (5 bases). CDR3 length: 15 amino acids. Trimming took off 1 base at V and 0 bases at J, with 10 bases between the two ends. Germline loops: CDR1 SGDLS, CDR2 YYNGEE. CDR3 loop: CASSVSSGNQETQYF. The CDR3 DNA is TGTGCCAGCAGCGTATCGTCAGGGAACCAAGAGACCCAGTACTTC. The variable domain in full, with the rest retrieved from reference TRBV9 and TRBJ2-5, is DSGVTQTPKHLITATGQRVTLRCSPRSGDLSVYWYQQSLDQGLQFLIQYYNGEERAKGNILERFSAQQFPDLHSELNLSSLELGDSALYFCASSVSSGNQETQYFGPGTRLLVL.

The J gene is TRBJ1-5, the V gene TRBV6-1; tentative D call: TRBD1 (5 bases). There are 13 residues in the CDR3. Germline V gives CDR1 MNHNS, CDR2 SASEGT. The ends were cut back, 5 bases at V and 6 bases at J, with 11 bases in the middle. CDR3 loop: CASSPPGGQPQHF. The DNA of the CDR3 is TGTGCCAGCAGTCCCCCCGGGGGTCAGCCCCAGCATTTT.

The rearrangement links TRBV25-1 to TRBJ2-3; TRBD2 is a possible D gene (6 bases). The CDR3 is 14 amino acids. V lost 8 bases, J lost 1 base, and 13 bases lay in between. Looked up from germline, CDR1 is MGHDK and CDR2 is SYGVNS. The CDR3 sequence: CASSWEVGTDTQYF. Written as DNA, the CDR3 is TGTGCCAGCTCTTGGGAGGTTGGCACAGATACGCAGTATTTT.

This clone was seen only once. The chain is built from TRBV7-3 and TRBJ2-7; TRBD2 is a possible D gene (5 bases). Trimming removed 0 bases from V and 7 bases from J, with 19 bases in between. This CDR3 spans 16 amino acids. Germline lookup yields CDR1 SGHTA and CDR2 FQGTGA. CDR3: CASSLTPSRSRGEQYF. The CDR3 DNA reads as TGTGCCAGCAGCTTAACGCCCTCCAGGAGCAGAGGGGAGCAGTACTTC.

The chain employs TRBV6-1 and TRBJ2-7; the D is unclear. Trimming stripped 6 bases from V and 11 bases from J, with 11 bases between. This CDR3 spans 10 amino acids. The germline V gene has CDR1 MNHNS and CDR2 SASEGT. CDR3: CASSRHLKYF. In DNA form, the CDR3 reads TGTGCCAGCAGCAGACACCTCAAGTACTTC.

This clone was recorded a few times. Here the CDR3 reads CASSHSDADYGYTF. CDR3 sequence (DNA): TGCGCCAGCAGCCACTCGGACGCAGACTATGGCTACACCTTC. V gene TRBV4-3 combines with J gene TRBJ1-2, with D uncertain. The CDR3 runs to 14 residues. CDR1 is LGHNA, CDR2 YSLEER, per germline. The ends were cut back, 3 bases at V and 3 bases at J, with 11 bases in the middle.

Of note for this clone: The sample has other DNA sequences that encode this CDR3 too. The chain links TRBV5-1 to TRBJ2-1, with TRBD2 matching 10 bases. CDR3 size: 15 residues. Germline CDR1 reads SGHRS; CDR2 reads YFSETQ. V lost 4 bases to trimming and J lost 2 bases; unmatched junction nucleotides: 3. CDR3 amino acids: CASSPSGRTYNEQFF. The DNA of the CDR3 is TGCGCCAGCAGCCCTAGCGGGAGAACCTACAATGAGCAGTTCTTC.

In regard to this clone: Being one base from a much bigger clone, this may be a read error. The gene calls are TRBV2 and TRBJ2-2, with D uncertain. CDR1 and CDR2 from the germline V gene are SNHLY and FYNNEI. The CDR3 spans 12 residues. Trimming cost V 5 bases and J 5 bases, with 6 bases left between them. CDR3 sequence reads: CASSYSTGELFF. As DNA, the CDR3 is TGTGCCAGCAGTTACAGTACCGGGGAGCTGTTTTTT.

Details on this clone: Other DNA sequences in this specimen translate into the identical CDR3. The chain joins TRBV5-1 to TRBJ1-1, with a weak D call TRBD1 (6 bases). Between the trimmed V and J ends, which lost 4 bases and 1 base, there was a span of 11 bases. Germline V gives CDR1 SGHRS, CDR2 YFSETQ. This CDR3 spans 14 amino acids. This chain's CDR3 is CASSGGHGNTEAFF. In DNA, the CDR3 is TGCGCCAGCAGCGGGGGACACGGGAACACTGAAGCTTTCTTT.